This T cell receptor (beta chain) was profiled in a study of cytomegalovirus exposure and HLA in healthy donors. Study at large: An analysis done earlier identified almost 120 million unique TCR beta sequences from 150 million to 200 million T cells.

For this clone: Its antigen remains unidentified.

Study-level results: Fewer N-insertions than the 666-donor mean were reportedly shown by an Asian-associated ancestry cluster in a later analysis. Highly shared sequence variants in one cluster were likely a sequencing artifact.

Per the germline V gene, CDR1 is SGHVS and CDR2 is FQNEAQ. V was pared by 1 base and J by 7 bases, with 14 bases between. The CDR3 sequence is 15 residues long. With 60 Vbeta and 13 Jbeta primers, the PCR was carried out. The table came from immunoSEQ multiplex PCR; TCRdb's copy has only in-frame clones and leaves some out. This sample has approximately 140,000 clones, with 60% to 85% found just once. The chain joins TRBV7-8 to TRBJ1-3, with a tentative D call TRBD1 (5 bases). Material: PBMCs. The TCR originated in a man aged 35 to 55 in good health and CMV-seropositive. CDR3 sequence reads: CASSLGAPGSNTIYF. The CDR3 DNA is TGTGCCAGCAGCTTAGGGGCGCCAGGGTCGAACACCATATATTTT. Using reference TRBV7-8 and TRBJ1-3 for the parts outside the CDR3, the full variable domain is GAGVSQSPRYKVAKRGQDVALRCDPISGHVSLFWYQQALGQGPEFLTYFQNEAQLDKSGLPSDRFFAERPEGSVSTLKIQRTQQEDSAVYLCASSLGAPGSNTIYFGEGSWLTVV.